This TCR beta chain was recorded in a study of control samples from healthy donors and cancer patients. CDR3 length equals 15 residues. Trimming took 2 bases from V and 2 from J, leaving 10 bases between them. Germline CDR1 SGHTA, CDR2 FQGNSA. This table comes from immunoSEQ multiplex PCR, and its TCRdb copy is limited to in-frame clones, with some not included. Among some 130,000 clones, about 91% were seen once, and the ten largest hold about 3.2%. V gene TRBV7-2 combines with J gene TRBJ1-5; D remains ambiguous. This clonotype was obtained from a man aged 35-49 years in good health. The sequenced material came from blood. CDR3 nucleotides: TGTGCCAGCAGCTTATCCGACAAGGGCAATCAGCCCCAGCATTTT. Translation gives CASSLSDKGNQPQHF.